The text below deals with one T cell receptor (beta chain). The antigen is not known. Repertoires were generated with immunoSEQ multiplex PCR, while TCRdb's copy carries only in-frame clones and drops some. The repertoire has approximately 15,000 clones, 90% of them found once; the top ten carry 1.2%. CDR3 length equals 12 residues. V lost 5 bases and J lost 4, with 7 bases in between. CDR1 and CDR2 from the germline V gene are SGHNT and YENEEA. This entry belongs to a study of T cells in localized non-small cell lung cancer. General study points: Uninvolved adjacent lung showed higher T cell clonality than tumor. Adjacent lung tissue had a median around 50 of the top 100 clones found in the tumor.

The V gene is TRBV11-3, the J gene TRBJ2-3; D is unresolved. The sequenced sample was peripheral blood mononuclear cells, obtained before any cancer treatment. The sequence was obtained from a woman aged 40 to 75 with stage III lung adenocarcinoma. CDR3 in amino acids: CASSRIADTQYF. CDR3 sequence (DNA): TGTGCCAGCAGCCGAATTGCAGATACGCAGTATTTT. The full variable domain, rest sourced from reference TRBV11-3 and TRBJ2-3, is EAGVVQSPRYKIIEKKQPVAFWCNPISGHNTLYWYLQNLGQGPELLIRYENEEAVDDSQLPKDRFSAERLKGVDSTLKIQPAELGDSAVYLCASSRIADTQYFGPGTRLTVL.